This T cell receptor (beta chain) derives from a study of beta chain features in type 1 diabetes. About the study: The number of sorted cells examined across all samples was some 100 million. Study results and limitations: When VDJ junctions were examined, type 1 diabetes patients showed fewer insertions and more deletions.

Expressed TCRB transcripts were sequenced, since all the RNA that had been isolated was reverse transcribed. Profiled with immunoSEQ multiplex PCR; TCRdb holds only in-frame clones, not every one. The sample shows under 800,000 clones, roughly 16% of them seen only once. Researchers reported sorting CD4+ naive, central memory, regulatory and stem cell-like memory cells via CD45RO/CCR7/CD25/CD127/CD95/CD27. Germline loops: CDR1 LGHNT, CDR2 FRNRAP. V gave up 5 bases and J gave up 4 bases; unmatched junction bases: 5. The CDR3 is 15 residues long. This clone was found a few times. What it binds is unknown.

The sequence was obtained from a man aged 18 to 30 in good health. Sequenced: naive CD4+ T cells from blood. The gene calls are TRBV12-5 and TRBJ1-2, with 12 bases fitting TRBD1. CDR3 residues: CASGPPGQGAYGYTF. CDR3 in DNA: TGTGCTAGTGGTCCACCGGGACAGGGGGCCTATGGCTACACCTTC.